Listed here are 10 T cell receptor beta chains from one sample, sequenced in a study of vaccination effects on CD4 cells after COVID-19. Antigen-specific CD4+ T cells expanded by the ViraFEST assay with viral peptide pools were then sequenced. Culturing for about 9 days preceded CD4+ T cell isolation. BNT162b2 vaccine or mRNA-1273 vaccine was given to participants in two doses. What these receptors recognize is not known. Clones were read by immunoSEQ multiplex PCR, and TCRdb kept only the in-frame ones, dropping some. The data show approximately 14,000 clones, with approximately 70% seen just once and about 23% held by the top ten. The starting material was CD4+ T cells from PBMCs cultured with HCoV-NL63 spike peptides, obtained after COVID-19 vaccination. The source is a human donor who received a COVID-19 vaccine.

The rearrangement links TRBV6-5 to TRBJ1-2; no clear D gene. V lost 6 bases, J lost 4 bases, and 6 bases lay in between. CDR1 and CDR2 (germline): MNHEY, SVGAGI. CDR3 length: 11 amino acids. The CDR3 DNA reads TGTGCCAGCAGCCGACTCTATGGCTACACCTTC. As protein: CASSRLYGYTF.

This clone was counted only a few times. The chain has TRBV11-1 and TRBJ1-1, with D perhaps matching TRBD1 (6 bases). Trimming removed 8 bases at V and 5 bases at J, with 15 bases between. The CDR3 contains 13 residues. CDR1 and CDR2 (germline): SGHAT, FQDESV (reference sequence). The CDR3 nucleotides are TGTGCCAGCTCGCGGGGGCGTGGGACTGAAGCTTTCTTT. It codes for CASSRGRGTEAFF.

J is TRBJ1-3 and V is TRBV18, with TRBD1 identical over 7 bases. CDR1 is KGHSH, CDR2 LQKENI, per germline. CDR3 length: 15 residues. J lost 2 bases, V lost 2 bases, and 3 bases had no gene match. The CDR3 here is CASSPGTGAGNTIYF. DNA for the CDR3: TGTGCCAGCTCACCAGGCACAGGGGCTGGAAACACCATATATTTT.

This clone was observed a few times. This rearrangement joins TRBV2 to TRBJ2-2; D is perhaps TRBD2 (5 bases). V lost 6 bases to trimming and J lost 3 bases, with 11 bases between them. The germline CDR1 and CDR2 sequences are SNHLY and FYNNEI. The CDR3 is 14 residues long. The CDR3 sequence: CASRVERDTGELFF. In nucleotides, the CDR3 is TGTGCCAGCAGGGTGGAGAGGGACACCGGGGAGCTGTTTTTT.

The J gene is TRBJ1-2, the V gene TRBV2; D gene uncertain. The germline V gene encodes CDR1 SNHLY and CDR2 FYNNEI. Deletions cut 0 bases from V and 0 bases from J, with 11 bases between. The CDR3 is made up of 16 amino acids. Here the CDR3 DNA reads TGTGCCAGCAGTGAAGCGCCTATCCCCCCTAACTATGGCTACACCTTC. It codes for CASSEAPIPPNYGYTF.

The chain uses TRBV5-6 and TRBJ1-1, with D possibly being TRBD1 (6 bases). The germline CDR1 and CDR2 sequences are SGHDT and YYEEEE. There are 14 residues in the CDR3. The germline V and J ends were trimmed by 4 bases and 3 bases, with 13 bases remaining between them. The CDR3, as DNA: TGTGCCAGCAGCCGTGGGGGGGCCGACACTGAAGCTTTCTTT. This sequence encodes CASSRGGADTEAFF.

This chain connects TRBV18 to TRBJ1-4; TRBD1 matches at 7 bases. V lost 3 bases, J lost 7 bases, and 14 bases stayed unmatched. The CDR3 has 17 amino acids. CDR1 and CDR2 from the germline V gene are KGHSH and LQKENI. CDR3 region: CASSPQGGGMDPEKLFF. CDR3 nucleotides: TGTGCCAGCTCACCCCAGGGGGGCGGAATGGACCCTGAAAAACTGTTTTTT.

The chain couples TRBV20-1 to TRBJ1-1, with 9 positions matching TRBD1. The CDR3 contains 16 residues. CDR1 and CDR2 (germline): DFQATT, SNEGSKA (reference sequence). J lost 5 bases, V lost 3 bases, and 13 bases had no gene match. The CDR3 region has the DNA TGCAGTGCTAGTAGTTTGGGGACAGGGTTTGGAACTGAAGCTTTCTTT. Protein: CSASSLGTGFGTEAFF.

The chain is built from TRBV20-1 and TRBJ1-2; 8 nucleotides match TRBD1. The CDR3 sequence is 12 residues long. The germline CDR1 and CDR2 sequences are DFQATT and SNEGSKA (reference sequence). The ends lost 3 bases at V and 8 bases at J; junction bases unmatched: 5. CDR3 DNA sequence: TGCAGTGCTAGTTCAGGGGGCAGGGGCTACACCTTC. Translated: CSASSGGRGYTF.

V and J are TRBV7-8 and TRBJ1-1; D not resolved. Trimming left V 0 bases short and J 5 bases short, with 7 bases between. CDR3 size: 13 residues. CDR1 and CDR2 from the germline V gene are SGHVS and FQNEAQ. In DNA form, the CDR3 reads TGTGCCAGCAGCTTAGCGCTAGGGACTGAAGCTTTCTTT. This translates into CASSLALGTEAFF.